The rows below give T cell receptor beta chains drawn from one sample of a study of T cell responses to AZD1222 COVID-19 vaccine. Here immunoSEQ multiplex PCR was the method, and the copy in TCRdb shows in-frame clones only, minus some. The sample has over 100,000 clones, more than 70% seen once. The sequenced sample was peripheral blood, obtained on day 0 of AZD1222 vaccination. The receptors shown here come from an adult in good health. Each CDR3 is given with its conserved first and last residue. D genes are given only for firm matches. Clone size is shown for a subset of rows, as once, few, many or a class of expanded clone.

D gene	J gene	V gene	clone size	CDR3 DNA	CDR3 protein
.	TRBJ2-1	TRBV14	.	TGTGCCAGCAGCCAAGTGTCATACAATGAGCAGTTCTTC	CASSQVSYNEQFF
.	TRBJ2-1	TRBV11-1	.	TGTGCCAGCAGCTTGGGCGGGGAACCCTACAATGAGCAGTTCTTC	CASSLGGEPYNEQFF
.	TRBJ2-5	TRBV12-5	.	TGTGCTAGTGGTCGAAGCACAACAGGGATTAGGGAGACCCAGTACTTC	CASGRSTTGIRETQYF
TRBD2	TRBJ2-1	TRBV11-3	.	TGTGCCAGCAGCTTAGGCGGGAGTCTTGTAAACGGTGAGCAGTTCTTC	CASSLGGSLVNGEQFF
.	TRBJ2-7	TRBV19	.	TGTGCCAGTAGTAACAGGTACGAGCAGTACTTC	CASSNRYEQYF
.	TRBJ2-2	TRBV9	.	TGTGCCAGCAGCGTATGGCAGGGCGACACCGGGGAGCTGTTTTTT	CASSVWQGDTGELFF
.	TRBJ1-1	TRBV6-5	.	TGTGCCAGCAGTTATTCGCACGTTAACACTGAAGCTTTCTTT	CASSYSHVNTEAFF
.	TRBJ1-5	TRBV19	.	TGTGCCAGTAGTATGGGTTCTCGCAATCAGCCCCAGCATTTT	CASSMGSRNQPQHF
TRBD1	TRBJ2-3	TRBV29-1	.	TGCAGCGTCGGGACAGCCCTAGATACGCAGTATTTT	CSVGTALDTQYF
TRBD1	TRBJ1-5	TRBV5-8	.	TGTGCCAGCAGCCGGACAGGGAATAGCAATCAGCCCCAGCATTTT	CASSRTGNSNQPQHF
.	TRBJ2-7	TRBV18	.	TGTGCCAGCTCACCAACCCTGACTCGCTACGAGCAGTACTTC	CASSPTLTRYEQYF
.	TRBJ1-2	TRBV6-5	.	TGTGCCAGCAGTTACGGGGATGGCTACACCTTC	CASSYGDGYTF
.	TRBJ1-2	TRBV3-1/TRBV3-2	.	TGTGCCAGCAGCCAAGGACGGGGGTGGGGCTACACCTTC	CASSQGRGWGYTF
.	TRBJ2-2	TRBV6-1	.	TGTGCCAGCAGTGAAGCTCGGACCGGGGAGCTGTTTTTT	CASSEARTGELFF
.	TRBJ1-1	TRBV21-1	.	TGTGCCAGCAGCCCGCCCGGGACAGGGGCCACTGAAGCTTTCTTT	CASSPPGTGATEAFF
.	TRBJ2-5	TRBV11-3	.	TGTGCCAGCAGCAAAGGCCCTTTGGAGACCCAGTACTTC	CASSKGPLETQYF
.	TRBJ1-6	TRBV7-2	.	TGTGCCAGCAGCTTAGTTGGGGGACGGACTAATTCACCCCTCCACTTT	CASSLVGGRTNSPLHF
.	TRBJ1-5	TRBV7-2	.	TGTGCCAGCAGCTTAGCGGAGAATCAGCCCCAGCATTTT	CASSLAENQPQHF
.	TRBJ1-1	TRBV9	.	TGTGCCAGCAGCAGGACTGCCCTCATGAACACTGAAGCTTTCTTT	CASSRTALMNTEAFF
.	TRBJ1-5	TRBV6-5	.	TGTGCCAGCAGCCGACAGAAAAATAGCAATCAGCCCCAGCATTTT	CASSRQKNSNQPQHF
.	TRBJ1-5	TRBV12-5	once	TGTGCTAGTGGACCGACAGCCACAGAACAGCCCCAGCATTTT	CASGPTATEQPQHF
TRBD1	TRBJ1-2	TRBV4-1	once	TGCGCCAGCAGCCAAGATGAGATCCGGTGGGGGACAGCATATGGCTACACCTTC	CASSQDEIRWGTAYGYTF
.	TRBJ1-5	TRBV12-3/TRBV12-4	few	TGTGCCAGCAGAGCGACTGGGCAGCCCCAGCATTTT	CASRATGQPQHF
TRBD2	TRBJ2-7	TRBV6-5	.	TGTGCCACCCGCCCGGAGGGAGGGATAACCTACGAGCAGTACTTC	CATRPEGGITYEQYF
TRBD2	TRBJ2-3	TRBV5-1	.	TGCGCCAGCAGCCCCCGGGCGGGAGTATCGGATACGCAGTATTTT	CASSPRAGVSDTQYF
.	TRBJ2-7	TRBV5-4	.	TGTGCCAGCAGCTTGGGTGGGAGCCGGGCAACCTACGAGCAGTACTTC	CASSLGGSRATYEQYF
.	TRBJ1-4	TRBV5-1	.	TGCGCCAGCAGCTTGGGGGCAGGGACCAATGAAAAACTGTTTTTT	CASSLGAGTNEKLFF
TRBD1	TRBJ1-1	TRBV19	.	TGTGCCAGTAGTATACAGGGGGCCACTGAAGCTTTCTTT	CASSIQGATEAFF
.	TRBJ2-3	TRBV18	.	TGTGCCAGCTCACCACCACCACCAGATACGCAGTATTTT	CASSPPPPDTQYF
.	TRBJ1-1	TRBV6-5	.	TGTGCCAGCAGCTCCGACAGAGGGTACACTGAAGCTTTCTTT	CASSSDRGYTEAFF
TRBD2	TRBJ2-1	TRBV7-2	.	TGTGCCAGCAGCGTCCCGGGACTAGCGTCGAGGAATGAGCAGTTCTTC	CASSVPGLASRNEQFF
TRBD2	TRBJ2-2	TRBV30	.	TGTGCCTGGAGCAGTACTAGCGGGAGGAGGGTAACCGGGGAGCTGTTTTTT	CAWSSTSGRRVTGELFF
.	TRBJ2-5	TRBV18	.	TGTGCCAGCTCCCCCTTCGACGTCGGGGAGACCCAGTACTTC	CASSPFDVGETQYF
TRBD1	TRBJ2-7	TRBV5-1	.	TGCGCCAGCAGCTTGGCGGACAGGGGCGAGCAGTACTTC	CASSLADRGEQYF
TRBD2	TRBJ2-5	TRBV14	.	TGTGCCAGCAGCCAAGATCCCCCGGTATTTGGGGAGGGCAGCGAGACCCAGTACTTC	CASSQDPPVFGEGSETQYF
.	TRBJ1-4	TRBV2	.	TGTGCCAGCAGTGAAGCGGGCGGCAGGGGAAAATCAACTAATGAAAAACTGTTTTTT	CASSEAGGRGKSTNEKLFF
.	TRBJ1-1	TRBV5-1	.	TGCGCCAGCAGCTTGGCGACCGGCTCCACTGAAGCTTTCTTT	CASSLATGSTEAFF
.	TRBJ2-7	TRBV7-6	.	TGTGCCAGCAGCTTAGCCGGAACAGGGATATCCTACGAGCAGTACTTC	CASSLAGTGISYEQYF
.	TRBJ2-1	TRBV5-1	few	TGCGCCAGCAGCTTGGGGGGACACCCCGGCGATGAGCAGTTCTTC	CASSLGGHPGDEQFF
.	TRBJ2-3	TRBV30	.	TGTGCCTGGAGTAGGGGGGGCGACGATACGCAGTATTTT	CAWSRGGDDTQYF
TRBD1	TRBJ1-2	TRBV11-2	.	TGTGCCAGCAGCACTACGATTACAGGGGGTCTTGGCTATGGCTACACCTTC	CASSTTITGGLGYGYTF